The rows below give T cell receptor beta chains drawn from one sample of a study of brain T cells in children with intractable seizures. This table comes from immunoSEQ multiplex PCR, and its TCRdb copy is limited to in-frame clones, with some not included. The sample carries about 320,000 clones, over 85% recorded once. The material sequenced was peripheral blood, taken more than 4 months after surgery. These TCRs come from a boy under two years old with tuberous sclerosis and intractable seizures. Each CDR3 is given with its conserved first and last residue. The order of the fields is D gene, J gene, clone size, V gene, CDR3 protein, CDR3 DNA. The D gene is left open where the match is weak. The size entry is marked missing in some rows and otherwise reads once, few, many or a size class.

d_gene: .; j_gene: TRBJ1-1; abundance: .; v_gene: TRBV19; CDR3aa: CASRIAPDKNTEAFF; CDR3nt: TGTGCCAGTCGAATCGCCCCTGACAAGAACACTGAAGCTTTCTTT
d_gene: .; j_gene: TRBJ2-1; abundance: .; v_gene: TRBV9; CDR3aa: CASSVRGSETYNEQFF; CDR3nt: TGTGCCAGCAGCGTAAGGGGTAGCGAGACCTACAATGAGCAGTTCTTC
d_gene: TRBD2; j_gene: TRBJ2-5; abundance: .; v_gene: TRBV9; CDR3aa: CASSVATSGEGETQYF; CDR3nt: TGTGCCAGCAGCGTAGCTACATCTGGGGAGGGGGAGACCCAGTACTTC
d_gene: .; j_gene: TRBJ2-7; abundance: once; v_gene: TRBV7-8; CDR3aa: CASSSFVGYEQYF; CDR3nt: TGTGCCAGCAGCTCTTTCGTAGGGTACGAGCAGTACTTC
d_gene: .; j_gene: TRBJ2-7; abundance: .; v_gene: TRBV2; CDR3aa: CAFYGSYEQYF; CDR3nt: TGTGCCTTCTACGGCTCCTACGAGCAGTACTTC
d_gene: .; j_gene: TRBJ2-7; abundance: .; v_gene: TRBV28; CDR3aa: CASSLPRDLITYEQYF; CDR3nt: TGTGCCAGCAGCCTTCCTCGGGACTTAATTACCTACGAGCAGTACTTC
d_gene: .; j_gene: TRBJ2-3; abundance: .; v_gene: TRBV10-3; CDR3aa: CAISESGSPEGDTQYF; CDR3nt: TGTGCCATCAGTGAGTCAGGGTCCCCAGAGGGGGATACGCAGTATTTT
d_gene: .; j_gene: TRBJ2-7; abundance: .; v_gene: TRBV6-1; CDR3aa: CASSEEEGWIYEQYF; CDR3nt: TGTGCCAGCAGTGAAGAGGAGGGGTGGATCTACGAGCAGTACTTC
d_gene: .; j_gene: TRBJ1-1; abundance: .; v_gene: TRBV2; CDR3aa: CASRVGLLGAFF; CDR3nt: TGTGCCAGCAGGGTAGGGCTCTTAGGAGCTTTCTTT
d_gene: TRBD1; j_gene: TRBJ2-7; abundance: .; v_gene: TRBV2; CDR3aa: CASSPRDREYVEQYF; CDR3nt: TGTGCCAGCAGTCCTCGGGACAGAGAGTACGTTGAGCAGTACTTC
d_gene: TRBD1; j_gene: TRBJ2-3; abundance: .; v_gene: TRBV30; CDR3aa: CAWSAQGDTQYF; CDR3nt: TGTGCCTGGAGTGCACAGGGGGATACGCAGTATTTT
d_gene: .; j_gene: TRBJ2-3; abundance: .; v_gene: TRBV5-1; CDR3aa: CASSLAGSTQYF; CDR3nt: TGCGCCAGCAGCTTGGCTGGAAGTACGCAGTATTTT
d_gene: TRBD1; j_gene: TRBJ2-3; abundance: .; v_gene: TRBV11-3; CDR3aa: CASSLFSGTGRTDTQYF; CDR3nt: TGTGCCAGCAGCTTATTCTCCGGGACAGGGCGCACAGATACGCAGTATTTT